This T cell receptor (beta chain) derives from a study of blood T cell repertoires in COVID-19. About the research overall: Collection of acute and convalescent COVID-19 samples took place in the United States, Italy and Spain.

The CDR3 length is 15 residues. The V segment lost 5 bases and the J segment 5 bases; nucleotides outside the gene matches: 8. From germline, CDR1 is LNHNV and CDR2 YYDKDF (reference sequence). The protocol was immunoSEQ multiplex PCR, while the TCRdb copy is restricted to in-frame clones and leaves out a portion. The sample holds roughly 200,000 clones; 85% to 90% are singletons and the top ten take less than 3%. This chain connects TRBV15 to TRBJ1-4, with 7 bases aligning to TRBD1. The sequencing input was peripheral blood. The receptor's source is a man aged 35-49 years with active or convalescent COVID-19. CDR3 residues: CATSYPGQLNEKLFF. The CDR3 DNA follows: TGTGCCACCAGCTACCCGGGACAGCTGAATGAAAAACTGTTTTTT.